This is a list of T cell receptor beta chains from one sample in a study of blood T cell repertoires in COVID-19. Here immunoSEQ multiplex PCR was the method, and the copy in TCRdb shows in-frame clones only, minus some. Altogether nearly 350,000 clones are present, 65% to 85% being singletons, with the ten largest covering just under 3%. The sequenced sample consisted of peripheral blood. These receptors originate from a man aged 25-40 years with active or convalescent COVID-19. Each CDR3 is given with its conserved first and last residue. A D gene is named only where the DNA matches it firmly. Not every row has a clone size; where given, it reads once, few, many or a size class.

J: TRBJ2-3; D: -; V: TRBV30; size: -; DNA: TGTGCCTGGAGTAGGGACACGCGGGTGGGTACGCAGTATTTT; CDR3: CAWSRDTRVGTQYF
J: TRBJ1-4; D: -; V: TRBV5-8; size: -; DNA: TGTGCCAGCATTCCCGGGACAAGCCCATGGTCACCTAATGAAAAACTGTTTTTT; CDR3: CASIPGTSPWSPNEKLFF
J: TRBJ2-6; D: -; V: TRBV4-2; size: -; DNA: TGTGCCAGCAGCCAAATGGCAGCGTACTCTGGGGCCAACGTCCTGACTTTC; CDR3: CASSQMAAYSGANVLTF
J: TRBJ1-5; D: -; V: TRBV7-8; size: -; DNA: TGTGCCAGCAGCCTAAAAGGGGACTCCTATAGCAATCAGCCCCAGCATTTT; CDR3: CASSLKGDSYSNQPQHF
J: TRBJ1-1; D: -; V: TRBV24-1; size: -; DNA: TGTGCCACGAGCGTTGGGGGGACCGTAGCTGAAGCTTTCTTT; CDR3: CATSVGGTVAEAFF
J: TRBJ2-5; D: -; V: TRBV6-6; size: -; DNA: TGTGCCAGCAGTTACTGGGCAGGGAAAGAGACCCAGTACTTC; CDR3: CASSYWAGKETQYF
J: TRBJ1-2; D: -; V: TRBV30; size: -; DNA: TGTGCCTGGAGTGTACGGGGTAGCGGCTACACCTTC; CDR3: CAWSVRGSGYTF
J: TRBJ1-3; D: -; V: TRBV2; size: few; DNA: TGTGCCAGCAGTTCCGACAGGATGGCTGGAAACACCATATATTTT; CDR3: CASSSDRMAGNTIYF
J: TRBJ1-6; D: TRBD1; V: TRBV4-2; size: -; DNA: TGTGCCAGCAGCCCAGGGACAGGGGGCAATAATTCACCCCTCCACTTT; CDR3: CASSPGTGGNNSPLHF
J: TRBJ1-3; D: TRBD1; V: TRBV7-4; size: -; DNA: TGTGCCAGCAGCTTGGACAGGGTCGGGTTGAGAGGAAACACCATATATTTT; CDR3: CASSLDRVGLRGNTIYF
J: TRBJ2-5; D: -; V: TRBV27; size: -; DNA: TGTGCCAGCAGATGGGAGGAGGCCCAGTACTTC; CDR3: CASRWEEAQYF
J: TRBJ1-2; D: -; V: TRBV28; size: -; DNA: TGTGCCAGCAGTTTCCCCGGGGAGAACTATGGCTACACCTTC; CDR3: CASSFPGENYGYTF
J: TRBJ1-4; D: -; V: TRBV18; size: -; DNA: TGTGCCAGCTCACCTTCTCTTATAGACGGAGCAACTAATGAAAAACTGTTTTTT; CDR3: CASSPSLIDGATNEKLFF
J: TRBJ2-7; D: -; V: TRBV29-1; size: once; DNA: TGCAGCGTTGCTACAGGGAACGAGCAGTACTTC; CDR3: CSVATGNEQYF
J: TRBJ1-2; D: -; V: TRBV28; size: -; DNA: TGTGCCAGTCGAAGGGGCATCAACTTTAACTATGGCTACACCTTC; CDR3: CASRRGINFNYGYTF
J: TRBJ2-7; D: TRBD2; V: TRBV6-7; size: -; DNA: TGTGCCAGCAGCCCAGCGGGATCTCACGAGCAGTACTTC; CDR3: CASSPAGSHEQYF
J: TRBJ1-1; D: -; V: TRBV29-1; size: -; DNA: TGCAGCGTTGAATCGGTAGGCTCAGTGAGGGCTTTCTTT; CDR3: CSVESVGSVRAFF
J: TRBJ2-3; D: TRBD2; V: TRBV5-4; size: many; DNA: TGTGCCAGCAGCCCCTCAGCGGGGTACACTAGCACAGATACGCAGTATTTT; CDR3: CASSPSAGYTSTDTQYF
J: TRBJ1-3; D: -; V: TRBV6-5; size: -; DNA: TGTGCCACGCGGAGCACAGGAAACACCATATATTTT; CDR3: CATRSTGNTIYF
J: TRBJ2-1; D: -; V: TRBV10-1; size: -; DNA: TGCGCCAGCAGTGATACAGGAAGCTCCTACAATGAGCAGTTCTTC; CDR3: CASSDTGSSYNEQFF
J: TRBJ2-5; D: -; V: TRBV5-4; size: -; DNA: TGTGCCAGCAGCTTGGCCTTTGGGCCTCAAGAGACCCAGTACTTC; CDR3: CASSLAFGPQETQYF
J: TRBJ1-2; D: -; V: TRBV7-2; size: many; DNA: TGTGCCAGCAGCTTATTCAGGGCTAACTATGGCTACACCTTC; CDR3: CASSLFRANYGYTF
J: TRBJ1-2; D: TRBD1; V: TRBV2; size: -; DNA: TGTGCCAGCGGGGAGACTTCGGGACAGAACTATGGCTACACCTTC; CDR3: CASGETSGQNYGYTF
J: TRBJ1-2; D: -; V: TRBV9; size: -; DNA: TGTGCCAGCAGCTCCCCCGGGGGGCGGGCGGATGGCTACACCTTC; CDR3: CASSSPGGRADGYTF
J: TRBJ2-3; D: TRBD2; V: TRBV25-1; size: -; DNA: TGTGCCAGCACGTTAGCGGGAGGGCCCCCAGATACGCAGTATTTT; CDR3: CASTLAGGPPDTQYF
J: TRBJ1-4; D: TRBD1; V: TRBV11-3; size: -; DNA: TGTGCCAGCAGCCCCCGGGACAGGGTTGCTAATGAAAAACTGTTTTTT; CDR3: CASSPRDRVANEKLFF
J: TRBJ2-7; D: TRBD2; V: TRBV9; size: -; DNA: TGTGCCAGCAGCCCGAGGACTAGCGGTTCCTACGAGCAGTACTTC; CDR3: CASSPRTSGSYEQYF
J: TRBJ1-2; D: TRBD1; V: TRBV7-2; size: -; DNA: TGTGCCAGCAGCCAACCGGGACAGATCGGCTATGGCTACACCTTC; CDR3: CASSQPGQIGYGYTF
J: TRBJ2-1; D: -; V: TRBV19; size: -; DNA: TGTGCCAGCCTAGCCCTGGGAGAGCGAGACAATGAGCAGTTCTTC; CDR3: CASLALGERDNEQFF
J: TRBJ2-7; D: -; V: TRBV11-3; size: once; DNA: TGTGCCAGGAAGGAGGGTAGGAAAGGTTCCTACGAGCAGTACTTC; CDR3: CARKEGRKGSYEQYF
J: TRBJ2-3; D: -; V: TRBV7-8; size: -; DNA: TGTGCCAGCAGCTCAGAATCCAAATTTACGCAGTATTTT; CDR3: CASSSESKFTQYF